Below, 14 T cell receptor beta chains from the same sample are listed, as sequenced in a study of cytotoxic CD8 clonotypes in ibrutinib-treated CLL. Assay used: immunoSEQ multiplex PCR; TCRdb lists only in-frame clones, some missing. There are some 140,000 clones in the sample; approximately 81% occur only once, and about 13% lies in the top ten. Here the sequenced sample was PBMCs, taken after 12 months of ibrutinib treatment. The source of these receptors is a human donor with chronic lymphocytic leukemia.

V usage is TRBV7-6 and J usage is TRBJ2-3, with D perhaps assigned TRBD1 or TRBD2 (5 bases each). V lost 1 base to trimming and J lost 3 bases, with 14 bases between them. The CDR3 is 16 residues long. Per the germline V gene, CDR1 is SGHVS and CDR2 is FNYEAQ. The DNA for the CDR3 is TGTGCCAGCAGCTTAGTTGGGTCGGGACCGACAGATACGCAGTATTTT. Residues: CASSLVGSGPTDTQYF.

The V call is TRBV15, the J call TRBJ1-2; D is unclear. The germline gives CDR1 LNHNV, CDR2 YYDKDF (reference sequence). The length of the CDR3 is 16 residues. The V end lost 0 bases, the J end lost 4 bases, and 15 bases lay between the germline ends. Here the CDR3 reads CATSRDLGSLGYGYTF. The CDR3, as DNA: TGTGCCACCAGCAGAGATCTAGGAAGTTTAGGCTATGGCTACACCTTC.

The chain uses TRBV20-1 and TRBJ2-1; 7 bases are a match to TRBD2. Germline assignment: CDR1 DFQATT and CDR2 SNEGSKA (reference sequence). V gave up 2 bases and J gave up 10 bases; unmatched junction bases: 2. The CDR3 runs to 11 residues. Here the CDR3 reads CSARSGNEQFF. The CDR3 bases are TGCAGTGCTAGAAGCGGGAACGAGCAGTTCTTC.

This clone was observed a single time. The chain carries TRBV5-4 and TRBJ2-3; D may be TRBD1 (6 bases). V gave up 4 bases and J gave up 8 bases, with 17 bases separating them. The CDR3 consists of 14 residues. The germline V gene encodes CDR1 SGHNT and CDR2 YYREEE (reference sequence). CDR3 DNA sequence: TGTGCCAGCAGCCCACACATACAGGGAGCTACGCAGTATTTT. This codes for CASSPHIQGATQYF.

Only a few counts were recorded for this clone. This chain connects TRBV11-2 to TRBJ1-5; D not resolved. The CDR3 extends over 13 amino acids. CDR1 is SGHAT, CDR2 FQNNGV, per germline. The V and J ends lost 0 bases and 7 bases respectively, with 7 bases between them. The chain's CDR3 is CASSLEPNQPQHF. CDR3 nucleotides: TGTGCCAGCAGCTTAGAACCAAACCAGCCCCAGCATTTT.

The rearrangement joins TRBV7-3 to TRBJ2-3, with a tentative D call TRBD2 (7 bases). The germline V gene has CDR1 SGHTA and CDR2 FQGTGA. The V end lost 5 bases, the J end lost 0 bases, and 18 bases lay between the germline ends. This CDR3 has 17 amino acids. CDR3 DNA sequence: TGTGCCAGCAGCCCGGGGGGCGGGTCCTCTAGCACAGATACGCAGTATTTT. As protein: CASSPGGGSSSTDTQYF.

This chain links TRBV6-1 with TRBJ1-3; 7 bases are shared with TRBD1. Looked up from germline, CDR1 is MNHNS and CDR2 is SASEGT. After removal of 6 bases from V and 0 bases from J, the junction contained 2 bases not matched to a gene. CDR3 length equals 14 residues. CDR3: CASRRQGSGNTIYF. The CDR3 DNA sequence: TGTGCCAGCAGGAGACAGGGCTCTGGAAACACCATATATTTT.

The genes are TRBV7-2 and TRBJ2-7; 7 positions agree with TRBD1. This CDR3 is built from 15 residues. The trim removed 1 base at V and 3 bases at J, leaving 6 bases unmatched. Per germline, CDR1 SGHTA and CDR2 FQGNSA. CDR3 sequence reads: CASSLVGTANYEQYF. The CDR3 nucleotides are TGTGCCAGCAGCTTAGTGGGGACAGCGAACTACGAGCAGTACTTC.

The V gene is TRBV11-2, the J gene TRBJ2-1; tentative D call: TRBD1 (6 bases). V lost 2 bases and J 0 bases, leaving 17 bases between the germline ends. This CDR3 contains 18 residues. The germline gives CDR1 SGHAT, CDR2 FQNNGV. The CDR3: CASSLRPRRQDSYNEQFF. In DNA, the CDR3 is TGTGCCAGCAGCTTAAGGCCTCGTCGACAGGACTCCTACAATGAGCAGTTCTTC.

This clone was picked up one time. The J gene is TRBJ2-7, the V gene TRBV11-3; D may be TRBD2 (6 bases). Trimming took off 5 bases at V and 3 bases at J, with 20 bases between the two ends. The CDR3 has 16 amino acids. Per germline, CDR1 SGHNT and CDR2 YENEEA. In DNA, the CDR3 is TGTGCCAGCAGCCCCCCTTTGGCGGGACCCCTCTACGAGCAGTACTTC. It codes for CASSPPLAGPLYEQYF. The full variable domain, its missing parts supplied by reference TRBV11-3 and TRBJ2-7, is EAGVVQSPRYKIIEKKQPVAFWCNPISGHNTLYWYLQNLGQGPELLIRYENEEAVDDSQLPKDRFSAERLKGVDSTLKIQPAELGDSAVYLCASSPPLAGPLYEQYFGPGTRLTVT.

The chain has TRBV28 and TRBJ1-1, with TRBD1 matching over 8 bases. Germline assignment: CDR1 MDHEN and CDR2 SYDVKM. This CDR3 region has 14 residues. The ends lost 5 bases at V and 6 bases at J; junction bases unmatched: 8. The CDR3 DNA sequence: TGTGCCAGCAGTCACGGGGACAGGCACTCTGAAGCTTTCTTT. Protein product: CASSHGDRHSEAFF. Based on the CDR3 plus reference TRBV28 and TRBJ1-1, the full variable domain is DVKVTQSSRYLVKRTGEKVFLECVQDMDHENMFWYRQDPGLGLRLIYFSYDVKMKEKGDIPEGYSVSREKKERFSLILESASTNQTSMYLCASSHGDRHSEAFFGQGTRLTVV.

The rearrangement links TRBV10-3 to TRBJ1-2, with TRBD1 matching 9 bases. The germline V gene encodes CDR1 ENHRY and CDR2 SYGVKD. The ends lost 6 bases at V and 7 bases at J; junction bases unmatched: 6. This CDR3 spans 13 amino acids. The CDR3 protein is CAIRTGTGTGYTF. CDR3 DNA sequence: TGTGCCATCAGAACCGGGACAGGGACTGGCTACACCTTC.

This chain connects TRBV28 to TRBJ2-3; the D gene is possibly TRBD2 (6 bases). The germline V gene has CDR1 MDHEN and CDR2 SYDVKM. The V and J ends lost 7 bases and 3 bases respectively, with 14 bases between them. CDR3 size: 14 residues. This CDR3 is CASIAAGMTDTQYF. Here the CDR3 DNA reads TGTGCCAGCATTGCGGCGGGAATGACAGATACGCAGTATTTT.

This chain joins TRBV4-1 and TRBJ2-7; TRBD1 aligns across 7 bases. This CDR3 comprises 13 residues. CDR1 and CDR2 (germline): MGHRA, YSYEKL. Losses at the gene ends were 5 bases for V and 7 bases for J; bases not matched to a gene: 8. The DNA for the CDR3 is TGCGCCAGCAGCAACAGACAGGGATTGGAGCAGTACTTC. Translated, it gives CASSNRQGLEQYF.